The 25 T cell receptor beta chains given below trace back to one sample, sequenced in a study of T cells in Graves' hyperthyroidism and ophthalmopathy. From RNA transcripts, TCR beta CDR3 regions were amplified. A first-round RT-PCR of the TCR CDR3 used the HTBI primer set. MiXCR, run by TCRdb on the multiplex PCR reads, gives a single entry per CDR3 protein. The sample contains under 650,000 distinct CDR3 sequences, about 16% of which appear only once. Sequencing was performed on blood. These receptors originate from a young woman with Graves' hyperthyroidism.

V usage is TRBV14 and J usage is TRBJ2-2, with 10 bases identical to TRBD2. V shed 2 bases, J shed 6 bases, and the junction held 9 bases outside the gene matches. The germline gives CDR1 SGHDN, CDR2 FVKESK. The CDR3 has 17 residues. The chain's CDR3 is CASSQSGLADLPGELFF. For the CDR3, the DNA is TGTGCCAGCAGCCAATCTGGACTAGCGGACCTCCCCGGGGAGCTGTTTTTT.

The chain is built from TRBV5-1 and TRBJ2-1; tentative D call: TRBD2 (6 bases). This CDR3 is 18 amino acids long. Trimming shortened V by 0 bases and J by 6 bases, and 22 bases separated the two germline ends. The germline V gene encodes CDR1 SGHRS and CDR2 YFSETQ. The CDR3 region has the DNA TGCGCCAGCAGCTTGGTTGATAGCGTTGGGAGGCGGGTCAATGAGCAGTTCTTC. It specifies CASSLVDSVGRRVNEQFF.

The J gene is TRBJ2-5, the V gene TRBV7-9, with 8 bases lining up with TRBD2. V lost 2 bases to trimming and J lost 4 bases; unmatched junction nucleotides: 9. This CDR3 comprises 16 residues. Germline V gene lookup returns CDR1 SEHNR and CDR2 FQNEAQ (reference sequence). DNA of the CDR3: TGTGCCAGCAGCTTACAGCCGGGACTAGATACAGAGACCCAGTACTTC. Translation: CASSLQPGLDTETQYF.

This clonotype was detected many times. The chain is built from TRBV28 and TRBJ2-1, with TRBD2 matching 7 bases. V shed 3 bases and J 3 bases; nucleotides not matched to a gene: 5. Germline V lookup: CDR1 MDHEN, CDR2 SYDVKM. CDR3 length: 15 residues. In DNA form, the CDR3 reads TGTGCCAGCAGTTTGTTGGGGGAGGGCTACAATGAGCAGTTCTTC. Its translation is CASSLLGEGYNEQFF.

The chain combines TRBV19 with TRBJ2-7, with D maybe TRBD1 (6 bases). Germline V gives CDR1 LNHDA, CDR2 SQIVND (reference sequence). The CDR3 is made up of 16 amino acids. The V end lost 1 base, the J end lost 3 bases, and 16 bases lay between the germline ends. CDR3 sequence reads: CASSIGGTGWNYEQYF. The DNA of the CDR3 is TGTGCCAGTAGTATAGGAGGTACAGGGTGGAACTACGAGCAGTACTTC.

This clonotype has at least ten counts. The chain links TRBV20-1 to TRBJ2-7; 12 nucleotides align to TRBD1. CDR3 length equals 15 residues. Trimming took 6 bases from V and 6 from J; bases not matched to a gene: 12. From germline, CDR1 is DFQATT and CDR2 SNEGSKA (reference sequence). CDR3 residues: CSATPGTGGLGEQYF. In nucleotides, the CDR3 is TGCAGTGCAACCCCAGGGACAGGGGGCCTAGGCGAGCAGTACTTC.

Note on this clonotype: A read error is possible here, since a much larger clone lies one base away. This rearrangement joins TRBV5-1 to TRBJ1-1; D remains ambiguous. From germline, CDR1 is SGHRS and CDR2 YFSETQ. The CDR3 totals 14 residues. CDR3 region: CTSSATQTGTEAFF. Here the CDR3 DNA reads TGCACCAGCAGCGCGACTCAAACGGGAACTGAAGCTTTCTTT. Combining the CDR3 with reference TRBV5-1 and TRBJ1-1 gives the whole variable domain KAGVTQTPRYLIKTRGQQVTLSCSPISGHRSVSWYQQTPGQGLQFLFEYFSETQRNKGNFPGRFSGRQFSNSRSEMNVSTLELGDSALYLCTSSATQTGTEAFFGQGTRLTVV.

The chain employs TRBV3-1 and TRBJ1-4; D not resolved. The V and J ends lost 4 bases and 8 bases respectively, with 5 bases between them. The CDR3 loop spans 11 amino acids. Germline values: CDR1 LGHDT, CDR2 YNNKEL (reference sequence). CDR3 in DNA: TGTGCCAGCAGCCCCGGGGAAAAACTGTTTTTT. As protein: CASSPGEKLFF.

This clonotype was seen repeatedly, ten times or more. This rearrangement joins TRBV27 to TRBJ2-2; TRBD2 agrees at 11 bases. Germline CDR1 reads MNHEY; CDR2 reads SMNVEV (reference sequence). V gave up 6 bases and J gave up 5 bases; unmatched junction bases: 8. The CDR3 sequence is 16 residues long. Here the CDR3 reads CASSYASGRLTGELFF. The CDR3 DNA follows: TGTGCCAGCAGCTATGCTAGCGGGAGGTTGACCGGGGAGCTGTTTTTT.

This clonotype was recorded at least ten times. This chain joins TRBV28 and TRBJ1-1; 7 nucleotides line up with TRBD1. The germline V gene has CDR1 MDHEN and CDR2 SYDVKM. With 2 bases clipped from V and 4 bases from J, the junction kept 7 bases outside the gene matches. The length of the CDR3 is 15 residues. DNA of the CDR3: TGTGCCAGCAGTTTAGACAGGGTGAGAATCACTGAAGCTTTCTTT. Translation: CASSLDRVRITEAFF. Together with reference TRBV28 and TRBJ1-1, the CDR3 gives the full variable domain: DVKVTQSSRYLVKRTGEKVFLECVQDMDHENMFWYRQDPGLGLRLIYFSYDVKMKEKGDIPEGYSVSREKKERFSLILESASTNQTSMYLCASSLDRVRITEAFFGQGTRLTVV.

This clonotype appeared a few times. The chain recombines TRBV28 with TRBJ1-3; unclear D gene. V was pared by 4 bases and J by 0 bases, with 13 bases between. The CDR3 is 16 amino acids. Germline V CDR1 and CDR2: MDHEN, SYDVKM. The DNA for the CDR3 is TGTGCCAGCAGTTCGCCGACGGCGTACTCTGGAAACACCATATATTTT. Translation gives CASSSPTAYSGNTIYF.

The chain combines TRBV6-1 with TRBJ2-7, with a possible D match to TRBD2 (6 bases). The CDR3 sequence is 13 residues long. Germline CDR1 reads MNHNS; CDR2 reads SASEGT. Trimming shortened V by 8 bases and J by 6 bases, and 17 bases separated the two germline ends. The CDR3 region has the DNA TGTGCCAGCGACCCGTCGAGGGGACTCGAGCAGTACTTC. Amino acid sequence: CASDPSRGLEQYF.

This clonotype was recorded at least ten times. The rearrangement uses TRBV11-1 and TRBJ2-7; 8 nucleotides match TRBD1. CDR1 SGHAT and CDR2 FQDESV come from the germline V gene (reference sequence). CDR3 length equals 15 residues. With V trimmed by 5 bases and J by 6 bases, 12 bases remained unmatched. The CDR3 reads CASSPQTGTGGEQYF. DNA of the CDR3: TGTGCCAGCAGCCCCCAAACCGGGACAGGTGGCGAGCAGTACTTC.

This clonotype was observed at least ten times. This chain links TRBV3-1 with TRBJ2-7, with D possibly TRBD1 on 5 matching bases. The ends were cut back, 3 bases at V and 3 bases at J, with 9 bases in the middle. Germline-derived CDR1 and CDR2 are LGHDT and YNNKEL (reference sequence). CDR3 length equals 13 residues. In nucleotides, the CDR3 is TGTGCCAGCAGCCATGGACACCTCTACGAGCAGTACTTC. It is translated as CASSHGHLYEQYF.

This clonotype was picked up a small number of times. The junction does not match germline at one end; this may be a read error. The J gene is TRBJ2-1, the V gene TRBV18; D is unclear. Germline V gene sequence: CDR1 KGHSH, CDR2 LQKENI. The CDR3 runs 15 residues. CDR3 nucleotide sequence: TGTGCCAGCCCACCAATCTACATAGGCTACAATGAGCAGTTCTTC. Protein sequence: CASPPIYIGYNEQFF.

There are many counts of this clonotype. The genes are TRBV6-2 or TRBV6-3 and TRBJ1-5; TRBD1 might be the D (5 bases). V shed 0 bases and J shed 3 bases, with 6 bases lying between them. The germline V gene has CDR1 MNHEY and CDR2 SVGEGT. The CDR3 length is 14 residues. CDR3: CASSYSDINQPQHF. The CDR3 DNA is TGTGCCAGCAGTTACTCGGACATCAATCAGCCCCAGCATTTT.

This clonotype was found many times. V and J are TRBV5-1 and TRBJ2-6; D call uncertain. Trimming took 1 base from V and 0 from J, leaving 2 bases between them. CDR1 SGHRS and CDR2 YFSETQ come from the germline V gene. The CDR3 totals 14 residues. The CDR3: CASSLSSGANVLTF. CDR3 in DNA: TGCGCCAGCAGCTTGAGCTCTGGGGCCAACGTCCTGACTTTC.

CDR3 bases: TGCGCCAGCAGCTCTTGGACTAGCGGACATGAGCAGTTCTTC. This sequence encodes CASSSWTSGHEQFF. This sequence joins TRBV5-1 and TRBJ2-1; TRBD2 aligns across 10 bases. The V segment lost 3 bases and the J segment 8 bases; nucleotides outside the gene matches: 5. The CDR3 length is 14 residues. From germline, CDR1 is SGHRS and CDR2 YFSETQ.

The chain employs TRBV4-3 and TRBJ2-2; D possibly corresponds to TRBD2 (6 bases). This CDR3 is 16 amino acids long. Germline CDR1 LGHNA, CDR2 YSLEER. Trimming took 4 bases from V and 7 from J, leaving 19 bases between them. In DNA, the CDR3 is TGCGCCAGCAGCCTCACCAGAGGAGGGGCAGGCGGGGAGCTGTTTTTT. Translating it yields CASSLTRGGAGGELFF.

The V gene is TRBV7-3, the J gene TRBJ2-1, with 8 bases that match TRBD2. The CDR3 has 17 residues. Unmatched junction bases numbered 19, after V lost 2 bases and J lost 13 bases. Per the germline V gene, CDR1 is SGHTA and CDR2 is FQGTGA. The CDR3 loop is CASSLRPTTGRAFSQFF. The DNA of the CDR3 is TGTGCCAGCAGCTTACGCCCTACTACCGGGAGGGCCTTCTCCCAGTTCTTC.

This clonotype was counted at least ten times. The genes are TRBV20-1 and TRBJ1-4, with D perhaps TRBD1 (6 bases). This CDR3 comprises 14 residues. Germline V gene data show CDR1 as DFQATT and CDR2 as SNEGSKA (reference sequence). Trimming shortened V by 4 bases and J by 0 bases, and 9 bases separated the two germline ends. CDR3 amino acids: CSANRQATNEKLFF. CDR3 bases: TGCAGTGCTAATCGACAGGCAACTAATGAAAAACTGTTTTTT.

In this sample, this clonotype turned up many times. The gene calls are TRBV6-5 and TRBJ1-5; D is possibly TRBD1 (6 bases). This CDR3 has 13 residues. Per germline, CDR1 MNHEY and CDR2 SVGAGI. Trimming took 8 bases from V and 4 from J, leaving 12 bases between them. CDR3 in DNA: TGTGCCAGCGGCGGGACACTAAATCAGCCCCAGCATTTT. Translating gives CASGGTLNQPQHF.

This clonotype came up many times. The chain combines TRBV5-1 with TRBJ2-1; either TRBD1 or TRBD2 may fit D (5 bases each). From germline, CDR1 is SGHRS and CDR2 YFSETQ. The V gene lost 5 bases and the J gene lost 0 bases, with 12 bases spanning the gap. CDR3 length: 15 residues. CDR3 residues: CASRQDWSSYNEQFF. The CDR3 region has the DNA TGCGCCAGCAGACAGGACTGGAGCTCCTACAATGAGCAGTTCTTC.

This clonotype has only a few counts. CDR3 in DNA: TGTGCCAGCAGAGAGACAGGGGGCTGGAATGAGCAGTTCTTC. Amino acids: CASRETGGWNEQFF. The V call is TRBV6-1, the J call TRBJ2-1, with TRBD1 matching over 10 bases. The CDR3 has 14 residues. The trim removed 6 bases at V and 7 bases at J, leaving 6 bases unmatched. Germline assignment: CDR1 MNHNS and CDR2 SASEGT.

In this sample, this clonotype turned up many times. CDR3 bases: TGCAGCGTTGTAGGGGTAAGCGACGGGACAGGGAGCCCAGATACGCAGTATTTT. It translates to CSVVGVSDGTGSPDTQYF. V usage is TRBV29-1 and J usage is TRBJ2-3; TRBD1 matches at 9 bases. The ends lost 4 bases at V and 4 bases at J; junction bases unmatched: 18. CDR3 length equals 18 residues. Germline CDR1 is SQVTM and CDR2 is ANQGSEA.